This entry lists 20 T cell receptor beta chains sequenced from one sample in a study of T-cell reconstitution after alpha-beta-depleted transplantation in children. Unique molecular identifiers featured in how the TCRbeta library was prepared. TCRdb passed the PCR reads through MiXCR, listing each CDR3 protein once. The data show approximately 44,000 distinct CDR3 sequences, 5.5% to 7.5% seen once. Here the sequenced sample was PBMCs, mostly from graft donor cells, taken 60 days after TCRalphabeta/CD19-depleted stem cell transplant. Receptors were obtained from a female patient aged 2-9 years who had a stem cell transplant for aplastic anemia, so the T cells may come from the graft donor.

In this sample, this clonotype turned up many times. The V call is TRBV9, the J call TRBJ2-7, with D unclear. Germline CDR1 SGDLS, CDR2 YYNGEE. V was clipped by 0 bases and J by 4 bases, with 11 bases between them. The CDR3 has 14 amino acids. CDR3 DNA: TGTGCCAGCAGCGTAGGGTCAGGTGGGTACGAGCAGTACTTC. It is translated as CASSVGSGGYEQYF.

Ten or more counts support this clonotype. The chain links TRBV5-8 to TRBJ2-5, with D perhaps TRBD2 (5 bases). Germline V gives CDR1 SGHTS, CDR2 YDEGEE. This CDR3 is 14 amino acids long. Trimming took 3 bases from V and 5 from J, leaving 14 bases between them. Here the CDR3 reads CASSWDLRRETQYF. For the CDR3, the DNA is TGTGCCAGCAGCTGGGATCTGAGGAGGGAGACCCAGTACTTC.

Notes on this clonotype: A much more abundant neighbour one base away suggests this may be a read error. The chain joins TRBV20-1 to TRBJ2-1; TRBD2 matches 9 bases. Germline assignment: CDR1 DFQATT and CDR2 SNEGSKA (reference sequence). Germline trimming cut 1 base from V and 8 bases from J; bases unmatched to any gene: 6. This CDR3 contains 14 residues. The CDR3 protein is CSARVAGVSHEQFF. DNA for the CDR3: TGCAGTGCTAGAGTAGCGGGAGTATCGCATGAGCAGTTCTTC.

There are many counts of this clonotype. The V call is TRBV30, the J call TRBJ1-5, with TRBD1 matching over 10 bases. With 7 bases clipped from V and 4 bases from J, the junction kept 1 base outside the gene matches. This CDR3 has 12 residues. Germline V CDR1 and CDR2: GTSNPN, SVGIG (reference sequence). The CDR3 region is CALGQGNQPQHF. In nucleotides, the CDR3 is TGTGCCTTGGGACAGGGGAATCAGCCCCAGCATTTT.

Regarding this clonotype: A much larger clone lies one base from this, so it may be a read error. V usage is TRBV3-1 and J usage is TRBJ1-1; maybe TRBD1 (6 bases). Germline V lookup: CDR1 LGHDT, CDR2 YNNKEL (reference sequence). The CDR3 length is 15 residues. With 5 bases removed from V and 6 bases from J, the gap between germline ends came to 19 bases. Here the CDR3 DNA reads TGTGCCAGCAGCACAGCGTACAGGGAGAGGCCTGAAGCTTTCTTT. Translation: CASSTAYRERPEAFF.

The sample holds a few counts of this clonotype. The gene calls are TRBV7-9 and TRBJ2-7; 9 nucleotides match TRBD2. Per germline, CDR1 SEHNR and CDR2 FQNEAQ (reference sequence). V trimming: 6 bases; J trimming: 2 bases; junction bases outside the gene matches: 8. There are 15 residues in the CDR3. The CDR3 DNA reads TGTGCCAGCAGTCCCCGACTAGCGGAGACCTACGAGCAGTACTTC. This gives the protein CASSPRLAETYEQYF.

V and J are TRBV14 and TRBJ2-7; D not resolved. Trimming left V 4 bases short and J 6 bases short, with 19 bases between. CDR3 size: 15 residues. Germline V gives CDR1 SGHDN, CDR2 FVKESK. In nucleotides, the CDR3 is TGTGCCAGCAGCCTTCTAGGTTCCCTAGTGGTCGAGCAGTACTTC. This gives the protein CASSLLGSLVVEQYF. Using reference TRBV14 and TRBJ2-7 for the parts outside the CDR3, the full variable domain is EAGVTQFPSHSVIEKGQTVTLRCDPISGHDNLYWYRRVMGKEIKFLLHFVKESKQDESGMPNNRFLAERTGGTYSTLKVQPAELEDSGVYFCASSLLGSLVVEQYFGPGTRLTVT.

This clonotype has a count of ten or more. The chain uses TRBV11-2 and TRBJ2-5, with D unresolved. V was clipped by 7 bases and J by 1 base, with 10 bases between them. The germline CDR1 and CDR2 sequences are SGHAT and FQNNGV. The CDR3 sequence is 13 residues long. The DNA of the CDR3 is TGTGCCAGCACCGTAGACTTCCAAGAGACCCAGTACTTC. This gives the protein CASTVDFQETQYF.

This clonotype was recorded many times. CDR3 protein: CSARPSGQPQHF. The CDR3, as DNA: TGCAGTGCTAGACCCTCAGGACAGCCCCAGCATTTT. The chain joins TRBV20-1 to TRBJ1-5; D is unclear. Germline V gives CDR1 DFQATT, CDR2 SNEGSKA (reference sequence). V gave up 2 bases and J gave up 7 bases, with 9 bases separating them. This CDR3 region has 12 residues.

This clonotype was seen repeatedly, ten times or more. V and J are TRBV27 and TRBJ2-1, with TRBD2 matching 7 bases. The length of the CDR3 is 15 residues. V gave up 5 bases and J gave up 0 bases; unmatched junction bases: 4. CDR1 is MNHEY and CDR2 is SMNVEV in the germline V gene (reference sequence). CDR3 nucleotide sequence: TGTGCCAGCAGTCCCCAGCGGGGCTCCTACAATGAGCAGTTCTTC. Translation: CASSPQRGSYNEQFF.

As regards this clonotype: A junction end diverges from the germline sequence, so it may reflect a read error. The rearrangement joins TRBV7-2 to TRBJ1-2; 7 bases map to TRBD1. Germline V gene data show CDR1 as SGHTA and CDR2 as FQGNSA. The CDR3 has 15 residues. The CDR3 sequence is CASSLARTGLYGYPF. CDR3 nucleotides: TGTGCCAGCAGCCTAGCAAGGACAGGCTTGTATGGCTACCCCTTC.

This clonotype was detected ten times or more. This chain uses TRBV12-3 or TRBV12-4 with TRBJ2-1, with TRBD2 matching over 7 bases. V was pared by 5 bases and J by 6 bases, with 10 bases of the junction left unmatched. This CDR3 comprises 15 residues. CDR3 residues: CASSKTSVGSNEQFF. The CDR3 bases are TGTGCCAGCAGTAAAACTAGCGTGGGCTCCAATGAGCAGTTCTTC.

This chain connects TRBV10-1 to TRBJ2-7, with no clear D. CDR1 and CDR2 (germline): WNHNN, SYGVQD (reference sequence). The CDR3 has 14 residues. The V and J ends lost 0 bases and 3 bases respectively, with 9 bases between them. The CDR3 region has the DNA TGCGCCAGCAGTGAGTCCTCACACGTCTACGAGCAGTACGTC. Translation: CASSESSHVYEQYV.

The chain is built from TRBV14 and TRBJ2-5; D not resolved. The CDR3 spans 12 residues. CDR1 and CDR2 from the germline V gene are SGHDN and FVKESK. Trimming removed 0 bases from V and 5 bases from J, with 4 bases in between. The CDR3 sequence is CASSQEGETQYF. The CDR3 coding sequence is TGTGCCAGCAGCCAAGAGGGGGAGACCCAGTACTTC.

The gene calls are TRBV5-1 and TRBJ1-6, with D perhaps TRBD1 (5 bases). This CDR3 is 16 amino acids long. In germline, CDR1 is SGHRS, CDR2 YFSETQ. Trimming pared 0 bases from V and 10 bases from J, leaving 17 bases between. CDR3 sequence reads: CASSLGPTGGGSPLHF. CDR3 DNA sequence: TGCGCCAGCAGCTTGGGGCCTACCGGGGGTGGGTCACCCCTCCACTTT.

This clonotype was seen ten or more times. V usage is TRBV10-3 and J usage is TRBJ2-1; 7 bases agree with TRBD2. The germline CDR1 and CDR2 sequences are ENHRY and SYGVKD. This CDR3 has 17 residues. The ends lost 4 bases at V and 0 bases at J; junction bases unmatched: 9. The CDR3: CAISGKLASRSYNEQFF. CDR3 coding DNA: TGTGCCATCAGTGGGAAACTAGCGTCGCGCTCCTACAATGAGCAGTTCTTC.

The table lists this clonotype with many counts. CDR3 region: CSARLAGAGEQYF. Here the CDR3 DNA reads TGCAGTGCCCGACTAGCGGGAGCTGGAGAGCAGTACTTC. The chain couples TRBV20-1 to TRBJ2-7; TRBD2 matches at 12 bases. CDR1 and CDR2 from the germline V gene are DFQATT and SNEGSKA (reference sequence). Losses at the gene ends were 6 bases for V and 7 bases for J; bases not matched to a gene: 7. CDR3 length: 13 amino acids.

This clonotype was observed a few times. V usage is TRBV30 and J usage is TRBJ1-2, with 7 bases identical to TRBD1. Germline V CDR1 and CDR2: GTSNPN, SVGIG (reference sequence). The CDR3 length is 13 residues. The J segment lost 5 bases and the V segment lost 4 bases, leaving 7 bases of the junction unmatched. CDR3: CAWMDRLTYGYTF. CDR3 nucleotide sequence: TGTGCCTGGATGGACAGGCTCACTTATGGCTACACCTTC.

The sample holds many counts of this clonotype. The genes are TRBV10-2 and TRBJ2-3; TRBD2 agrees at 15 bases. CDR3 length equals 16 residues. Looked up from germline, CDR1 is WSHSY and CDR2 is SAAADI. The ends lost 6 bases at V and 6 bases at J; junction bases unmatched: 7. Here the CDR3 DNA reads TGCGCCAGCAGCCGGACTAGCGGGAGGGCGGCGGATACGCAGTATTTT. Protein product: CASSRTSGRAADTQYF.

The V and J genes are TRBV19 and TRBJ1-2; D ambiguous. The CDR3 contains 15 residues. Germline V lookup: CDR1 LNHDA, CDR2 SQIVND (reference sequence). Trimming took 3 bases from V and 2 from J, leaving 13 bases between them. The CDR3 DNA reads TGTGCCAGTAGTATCGCTGCAGGAGGAAACTATGGCTACACCTTC. Protein sequence: CASSIAAGGNYGYTF.